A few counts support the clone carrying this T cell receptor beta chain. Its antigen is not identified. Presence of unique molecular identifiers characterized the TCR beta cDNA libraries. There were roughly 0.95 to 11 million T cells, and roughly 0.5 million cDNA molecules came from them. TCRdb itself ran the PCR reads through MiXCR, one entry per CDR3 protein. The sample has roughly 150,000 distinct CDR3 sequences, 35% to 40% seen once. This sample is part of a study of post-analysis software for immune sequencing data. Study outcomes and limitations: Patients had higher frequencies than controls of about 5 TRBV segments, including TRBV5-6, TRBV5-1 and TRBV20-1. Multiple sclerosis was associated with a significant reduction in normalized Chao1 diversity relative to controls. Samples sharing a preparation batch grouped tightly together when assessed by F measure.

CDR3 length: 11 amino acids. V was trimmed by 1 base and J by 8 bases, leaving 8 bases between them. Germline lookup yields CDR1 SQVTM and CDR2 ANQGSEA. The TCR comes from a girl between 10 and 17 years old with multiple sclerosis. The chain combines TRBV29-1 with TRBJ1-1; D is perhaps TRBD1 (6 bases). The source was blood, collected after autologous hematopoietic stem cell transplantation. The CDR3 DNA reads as TGCAGCGTTGAAGGGGGGCCAGAAGCTTTCTTT. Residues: CSVEGGPEAFF.